These T cell receptor beta chains were read from a single sample in a study of cytomegalovirus exposure and HLA in healthy donors. TCRdb's copy holds only in-frame clones and misses some; the assay was immunoSEQ multiplex PCR. Among 120,000 or so clones listed, approximately 78% were seen once. The sequenced sample was PBMCs. The receptors were gathered from a woman aged 40 to 55 in good health and CMV-seronegative. Each CDR3 is given with its conserved first and last residue. Fields, in order: V gene, clone size, D gene, J gene, CDR3 protein, CDR3 DNA. D genes are given only for firm matches. Size is stated for part of the rows, as once, few or many counts, or as a class when the clone is expanded.

TRBV5-1	-	-	TRBJ2-5	CASSLGAEYQETQYF	TGCGCCAGCAGCTTGGGCGCCGAGTACCAAGAGACCCAGTACTTC
TRBV4-3	-	TRBD2	TRBJ2-2	CASSHILAGDKGLFF	TGCGCCAGCAGCCACATACTAGCGGGAGATAAGGGCCTGTTTTTT
TRBV10-1	-	TRBD2	TRBJ2-3	CASSVSGGTDTQYF	TGCGCCAGCAGTGTCAGCGGGGGGACAGATACGCAGTATTTT
TRBV23-1	-	-	TRBJ1-5	CASSHEGRSNQPQHF	TGCGCCAGCAGTCACGAGGGTAGAAGCAATCAGCCCCAGCATTTT
TRBV4-2	-	TRBD1	TRBJ1-1	CASSRGTGGITEAFF	TGTGCCAGCAGCCGAGGGACAGGGGGAATCACTGAAGCTTTCTTT
TRBV7-2	-	-	TRBJ2-7	CASFGGPSYEQYF	TGTGCCTCTTTCGGGGGACCGTCCTACGAGCAGTACTTC
TRBV5-1	-	-	TRBJ2-1	CASSLQAGYNEQFF	TGCGCCAGCAGCTTGCAGGCAGGGTACAATGAGCAGTTCTTC
TRBV4-2	-	TRBD1	TRBJ1-1	CASSQGPGGTEAFF	TGTGCCAGCAGCCAAGGCCCAGGGGGGACTGAAGCTTTCTTT
TRBV4-1	once	TRBD2	TRBJ2-1	CASSLSGSRYNEQFF	TGCGCCAGCAGCCTCAGCGGGAGCCGCTACAATGAGCAGTTCTTC
TRBV5-1	-	-	TRBJ2-1	CASSLGGGTYNEQFF	TGCGCCAGCAGCTTGGGGGGCGGGACGTACAATGAGCAGTTCTTC
TRBV11-2	few	TRBD1	TRBJ2-7	CASSPQGQEVYEQYF	TGTGCCAGCAGCCCACAAGGACAGGAAGTCTACGAGCAGTACTTC
TRBV7-7	few	TRBD2	TRBJ2-1	CASSPLGLAVNEQFF	TGTGCTAGCAGCCCCTTGGGACTAGCGGTCAATGAGCAGTTCTTC
TRBV2	-	TRBD2	TRBJ2-1	CASRPSGTGSYNEQFF	TGTGCCAGCAGGCCTAGCGGGACGGGCTCCTACAATGAGCAGTTCTTC
TRBV18	-	TRBD2	TRBJ2-7	CASSPPGDGRANEQYF	TGTGCCAGCTCACCACCGGGTGACGGGAGGGCTAACGAGCAGTACTTC
TRBV5-1	-	TRBD2	TRBJ2-1	CASSLEASGRYNEQFF	TGCGCCAGCAGCTTGGAGGCTAGCGGGAGATACAATGAGCAGTTCTTC
TRBV9	-	TRBD2	TRBJ2-5	CASSVGTSRETQYF	TGTGCCAGCAGCGTAGGGACTAGCAGAGAGACCCAGTACTTC
TRBV29-1	-	TRBD2	TRBJ2-5	CSVDGLAGVRQETQYF	TGCAGCGTTGACGGTCTAGCGGGAGTCAGGCAAGAGACCCAGTACTTC
TRBV11-2	-	-	TRBJ2-2	CASSLDRRQELFF	TGTGCCAGCAGCTTAGATCGGCGACAGGAGCTGTTTTTT
TRBV28	-	-	TRBJ1-5	CASSSGGEALQPQHF	TGTGCCAGCAGTTCCGGTGGGGAGGCTCTCCAGCCCCAGCATTTT
TRBV14	-	TRBD2	TRBJ2-3	CASSRTLAGTDTQYF	TGTGCCAGCAGCCGCACTCTAGCGGGGACAGATACGCAGTATTTT
TRBV11-2	-	-	TRBJ2-5	CASSLELSEETQYF	TGTGCCAGCAGCCTGGAGTTAAGCGAGGAGACCCAGTACTTC
TRBV28	-	TRBD1	TRBJ1-5	CASSSGQGHQPQHF	TGTGCCAGCAGTTCGGGACAGGGACATCAGCCCCAGCATTTT
TRBV15	-	-	TRBJ1-2	CATSRDAGRTNGYTF	TGTGCCACCAGCAGAGATGCGGGGAGGACGAATGGCTACACCTTC
TRBV7-2	-	TRBD2	TRBJ2-7	CASSLGSGRVSEQYF	TGTGCCAGCAGCTTAGGTAGCGGGAGGGTGAGCGAGCAGTACTTC
TRBV15	-	TRBD2	TRBJ2-3	CATSRVWAGLAVHF	TGTGCCACCAGCAGAGTCTGGGCGGGACTAGCGGTACATTTT
TRBV7-9	few	-	TRBJ2-7	CSSSLIGALDSYEQYF	TGTTCCAGCAGCTTGATTGGGGCCCTGGACTCCTACGAGCAGTACTTC
TRBV29-1	-	TRBD2	TRBJ2-3	CSAQLAKGTDTQYF	TGCAGCGCGCAACTAGCGAAGGGCACAGATACGCAGTATTTT
TRBV11-2	-	-	TRBJ2-7	CASSLGGSVAYEQYF	TGTGCCAGCAGCTTAGGGGGCAGTGTAGCCTACGAGCAGTACTTC
TRBV11-2	-	TRBD1	TRBJ1-2	CASSHTGARGYTF	TGTGCCAGCAGTCACACAGGGGCCCGTGGCTACACCTTC
TRBV5-5	-	-	TRBJ1-5	CASSLDRAVGNQPQHF	TGTGCCAGCAGCTTGGACAGGGCGGTTGGAAATCAGCCCCAGCATTTT
TRBV7-6	-	-	TRBJ2-3	CASSLIAVNTDTQYF	TGTGCCAGCAGCTTAATCGCAGTCAACACAGATACGCAGTATTTT
TRBV28	-	-	TRBJ2-7	CASSLNPFGGVWVYEQYF	TGTGCCAGCAGTTTAAACCCCTTCGGGGGAGTCTGGGTCTACGAGCAGTACTTC
TRBV27	-	-	TRBJ1-5	CASRSGESNQPQHF	TGTGCCAGCAGATCAGGGGAAAGCAATCAGCCCCAGCATTTT
TRBV10-3	-	TRBD2	TRBJ2-7	CAAGEGLAGSYEQYF	TGTGCCGCAGGAGAAGGCCTAGCGGGATCCTACGAGCAGTACTTC
TRBV4-1	-	-	TRBJ2-7	CASSLGGSGFYEQYF	TGCGCCAGCAGCCTAGGTGGTAGCGGTTTCTACGAGCAGTACTTC
TRBV29-1	-	TRBD1	TRBJ2-4	CSVVVTGGVWNGKNIQYF	TGCAGCGTTGTGGTGACAGGGGGCGTGTGGAATGGCAAAAACATTCAGTACTTC
TRBV6-1	-	TRBD1	TRBJ1-5	CASSAGQDYYSNQPQHF	TGTGCCAGCAGTGCAGGACAGGATTATTATAGCAATCAGCCCCAGCATTTT
TRBV7-2	-	-	TRBJ2-1	CASSPSRSLNEQFF	TGTGCCAGCAGCCCTAGTCGGAGTCTCAATGAGCAGTTCTTC
TRBV18	-	-	TRBJ2-1	CASSPLATTTSYNEQFF	TGTGCCAGCTCACCACTGGCGACTACCACGAGCTACAATGAGCAGTTCTTC
TRBV5-4	once	TRBD1	TRBJ2-1	CASSFGTGFNEQFF	TGTGCCAGCAGCTTTGGGACAGGGTTTAATGAGCAGTTCTTC
TRBV6-5	-	TRBD2	TRBJ2-7	CASSSFGGGNYEQYF	TGTGCCAGCAGCTCCTTTGGGGGAGGGAACTACGAGCAGTACTTC
TRBV23-1	-	-	TRBJ2-7	CASSHPGWGSVFEQYF	TGCGCCAGCAGTCACCCGGGGTGGGGTTCAGTCTTTGAGCAGTACTTC
TRBV7-9	-	TRBD2	TRBJ2-7	CSSSLAGPYEQYF	TGTTCCAGCAGCTTAGCGGGCCCCTACGAGCAGTACTTC
TRBV5-4	few	TRBD2	TRBJ2-1	CASSYFSGSGNEQFF	TGTGCCAGCAGCTACTTTAGCGGGAGTGGCAATGAGCAGTTCTTC
TRBV19	-	TRBD1	TRBJ1-2	CASSPGQRNYGYTF	TGTGCCAGTAGTCCGGGACAGCGTAACTATGGCTACACCTTC
TRBV28	few	-	TRBJ1-1	CASSLSQWGAEDTEAFF	TGTGCCAGCAGTTTATCACAGTGGGGAGCAGAAGACACTGAAGCTTTCTTT
TRBV7-9	-	-	TRBJ2-7	CASSFSVSYEQYF	TGTGCCAGCAGCTTCTCGGTTTCCTACGAGCAGTACTTC
TRBV6-6	few	-	TRBJ1-3	CASGLPGNTIYF	TGTGCCAGCGGGCTCCCTGGAAACACCATATATTTT
TRBV7-5	-	-	TRBJ2-7	CARSFGYEQYF	TGTGCCAGAAGCTTCGGCTACGAGCAGTACTTC
TRBV19	-	TRBD1	TRBJ1-1	CASSRQGLNTEAFF	TGTGCCAGTAGTCGACAGGGCCTGAACACTGAAGCTTTCTTT
TRBV20-1	-	-	TRBJ1-2	CSGSRGYTF	TGCAGTGGGTCGCGTGGCTACACCTTC
TRBV10-3	-	TRBD2	TRBJ2-7	CAISVRETSGTVYEQYF	TGTGCCATCAGTGTGAGAGAAACTAGCGGGACGGTATACGAGCAGTACTTC
TRBV28	few	TRBD1	TRBJ2-1	CASSLPGGTGGFEQFF	TGTGCCAGCAGCCTCCCTGGAGGGACAGGGGGCTTTGAGCAGTTCTTC
TRBV2	-	TRBD1	TRBJ1-2	CASSEFGIGNRGRSYGYTF	TGTGCCAGCAGTGAATTTGGGATTGGGAACAGGGGTCGTAGCTATGGCTACACCTTC